The present T cell receptor beta chain was sequenced within a study of T-cell reconstitution after alpha-beta-depleted transplantation in children. V lost 3 bases and J 3 bases, leaving 11 bases between the germline ends. This CDR3 spans 14 amino acids. Looked up from germline, CDR1 is DFQATT and CDR2 is SNEGSKA (reference sequence). Unique molecular identifiers were incorporated during preparation of the TCRbeta library. TCRdb independently ran MiXCR on the PCR reads; one entry per CDR3 protein. The sample contains tens of thousands of distinct CDR3 sequences, around 6.6% of which appear only once. Sequenced here: PBMCs from the stem cell graft donor, sampled from the stem cell graft. V is TRBV20-1 and J is TRBJ2-2; D is possibly TRBD1 (6 bases). This clonotype was obtained from a human donor who donated a stem cell graft to a child with acute lymphoblastic leukemia. CDR3: CSARSRTDTGELFF. The CDR3 coding sequence is TGCAGTGCTAGGTCGCGGACAGACACCGGGGAGCTGTTTTTT.